These T cell receptor beta chains were read from a single sample in a study of blood T cell repertoires in COVID-19. Sequencing used immunoSEQ multiplex PCR; TCRdb keeps in-frame clones, though not all of them. The sample carries about 190,000 clones, about 87% recorded once. The specimen sequenced was peripheral blood. The source of these receptors is a woman between 70 and 85 years old with COVID-19, enrolled during active disease. CDR3s include the opening cysteine and the closing phenylalanine or tryptophan. A D gene is named only where the DNA matches it firmly. A clone size is listed for some rows: how often the clone was seen (once, few, many), or a class if it is expanded.

. . TRBJ1-2 TRBV3-1/TRBV3-2 TGTGCCAGCAGCCAATTCGGGACACATGGCTACACCTTC CASSQFGTHGYTF
. . TRBJ1-2 TRBV5-4 TGTGCCAGCAGCTTGGGACAGGCTAACTATGGCTACACCTTC CASSLGQANYGYTF
once TRBD1 TRBJ2-7 TRBV7-9 TGTGCCAGCAGCTTAACAGGGGAATTCTACGAGCAGTACTTC CASSLTGEFYEQYF
few . TRBJ2-7 TRBV4-1 TGCGCCAGCAGCCAAGATTGGACACAGACCTACGAGCAGTACTTC CASSQDWTQTYEQYF
. . TRBJ2-7 TRBV29-1 TGCAGCGTTGCTCGACTAACTGTCGGCTACGAGCAGTACTTC CSVARLTVGYEQYF
. . TRBJ1-4 TRBV7-9 TGTGCCAGCAGCCCAGGGGTGGCTAATGAAAAACTGTTTTTT CASSPGVANEKLFF
. TRBD1 TRBJ1-5 TRBV19 TGTGCCAGTAGGAGGGACAGGGCTGGGGGGAGCAATCAGCCCCAGCATTTT CASRRDRAGGSNQPQHF
. TRBD1 TRBJ2-7 TRBV24-1 TGTGCCACCAGTAAGACAGGGAGCTCCTACGAGCAGTACTTC CATSKTGSSYEQYF
once . TRBJ2-7 TRBV19 TGTGCCACCACCCGCGGCTACGAGCAGTACTTC CATTRGYEQYF
. TRBD2 TRBJ2-1 TRBV7-3 TGTGCCAGCAGCTTAGTCGTTGGGCTAGCGGGAGGGCCGGGGAATGAGCAGTTCTTC CASSLVVGLAGGPGNEQFF
. . TRBJ1-6 TRBV28 TGTGCCAGCAGTTTAGACAGTATTAATTCACCCCTCCACTTT CASSLDSINSPLHF
few . TRBJ1-4 TRBV2 TGTGCCAGCAGATACGGGACAACTAATGAAAAACTGTTTTTT CASRYGTTNEKLFF
. . TRBJ1-1 TRBV7-9 TGTGCCAGCAGCTTAGCGAGGAGTCCCCCTGAAGCTTTCTTT CASSLARSPPEAFF
. . TRBJ2-7 TRBV6-2/TRBV6-3 TGTGCCAGCAGTCCGGGACACCAGAGCTCCTACGAGCAGTACTTC CASSPGHQSSYEQYF
. . TRBJ2-1 TRBV5-1 TGCGCCAGCAGCTTGGTAGGAAGGGGGAATGAGCAGTTCTTC CASSLVGRGNEQFF
. . TRBJ1-5 TRBV21-1 TGTGCCAGCAGCAAAGACGGTGAGGCAGGGGGACATTCCGATCAGCCCCAGCATTTT CASSKDGEAGGHSDQPQHF
. TRBD1 TRBJ2-7 TRBV28 TGTGCCAGCAGTATGGGACAGGGATCAGGCGAGCAGTACTTC CASSMGQGSGEQYF
. TRBD1 TRBJ2-7 TRBV19 TGTGCCAGTAGGCAGGGGGCGAACTCCTACGAGCAGTACTTC CASRQGANSYEQYF
. TRBD1 TRBJ1-1 TRBV27 TGTGCCAGCCTGCCAGGGACAGGGCTCCCAGAAGCTTTCTTT CASLPGTGLPEAFF
once . TRBJ1-2 TRBV14 TGTGCCAGCAGCCAATACAGGGACCTCGGTGGCTACACCTTC CASSQYRDLGGYTF
. . TRBJ2-7 TRBV7-2 TGTGCCAGCAGCTTAGATAGCGGCGGAACCTACGAGCAGTACTTC CASSLDSGGTYEQYF
. TRBD2 TRBJ2-3 TRBV19 TGTGCCAGTAGCTCCCCACGCGGAGCGGGAGGTTATACAGATACGCAGTATTTT CASSSPRGAGGYTDTQYF